This T cell receptor (beta chain) was retrieved from a study of CD8 T cells in Susac syndrome. RNA in amounts of roughly 0.5 to 1 ug was reverse transcribed with random hexamers. Using its own MiXCR run on the immunoSEQ multiplex PCR reads, TCRdb lists one record per CDR3 protein. The sample has 160,000 or so distinct CDR3 sequences, roughly 94% seen once; the top ten hold 0.1% to 0.13%. The TCR comes from a human donor with Susac syndrome. Sequenced sample: CD4+ T cells from PBMCs.

The CDR3 DNA reads TGTGCCAGCAGTCGTGACAGGGTGGATACGCAGTATTTT. This gives the protein CASSRDRVDTQYF. The V call is TRBV7-7, the J call TRBJ2-3; TRBD1 agrees at 7 bases. The V and J ends lost 6 bases and 6 bases, in that order; junction bases with no gene match: 6. The length of the CDR3 is 13 residues. CDR1 and CDR2 from the germline V gene are SSHAT and FNYEAQ (reference sequence). Drawing the rest from reference TRBV7-7 and TRBJ2-3, the complete variable domain is GAGVSQSPRYKVTKRGQDVTLRCDPISSHATLYWYQQALGQGPEFLTYFNYEAQPDKSGLPSDRFSAERPEGSISTLTIQRTEQRDSAMYRCASSRDRVDTQYFGPGTRLTVL.